These 27 T cell receptor beta chains share one sample of origin, sequenced in a study of T cells after yellow fever vaccination. TCRdb re-called the 5' RACE reads with MiXCR, one entry per CDR3 protein. This table holds about 430,000 distinct CDR3 sequences, 18% found once. Source: PBMCs, taken before the yellow fever booster vaccination. These receptors all come from a man between 18 and 35 years old who received the YFV17D yellow fever vaccine.

This clonotype turned up a few times. The chain recombines TRBV12-3 or TRBV12-4 with TRBJ2-2, with TRBD1 matching 11 bases. This CDR3 has 17 residues. The ends lost 4 bases at V and 0 bases at J; junction bases unmatched: 4. The CDR3 is CASSSRDRGANTGELFF. CDR3 DNA sequence: TGTGCCAGCAGTTCGCGGGACAGGGGGGCGAACACCGGGGAGCTGTTTTTT.

The chain joins TRBV4-3 to TRBJ2-7; no reliable D call. The V and J ends lost 0 bases and 2 bases respectively, with 5 bases between them. Germline-derived CDR1 and CDR2 are LGHNA and YSLEER. There are 13 residues in the CDR3. As DNA, the CDR3 is TGCGCCAGCAGCCAAGAGGGCCCCTACGAGCAGTACTTC. This codes for CASSQEGPYEQYF.

Many counts were recorded for this clonotype. The chain couples TRBV5-1 to TRBJ2-2; 13 bases line up with TRBD2. Germline V gene sequence: CDR1 SGHRS, CDR2 YFSETQ. Trimming removed 4 bases from V and 0 bases from J; junction bases left unmatched: 3. This CDR3 contains 17 residues. The DNA of the CDR3 is TGCGCCAGCAGCGGAACTAGCGGGGGGGCGAACACCGGGGAGCTGTTTTTT. Residues: CASSGTSGGANTGELFF.

This sequence joins TRBV7-2 and TRBJ2-7; TRBD2 is a possible D gene (5 bases). The CDR3 has 13 residues. The ends were cut back, 5 bases at V and 4 bases at J, with 12 bases in the middle. CDR1 and CDR2 (germline): SGHTA, FQGNSA. CDR3 DNA sequence: TGTGCCAGCAGCCTCGGGGTCGGTTACGAGCAGTACGTC. Translating it yields CASSLGVGYEQYV.

V gene TRBV20-1 combines with J gene TRBJ2-3; D unresolved. Germline V CDR1 and CDR2: DFQATT, SNEGSKA (reference sequence). The CDR3 contains 15 residues. V dropped 1 base and J dropped 0 bases, with 11 bases sitting between them. As DNA, the CDR3 is TGCAGTGCTAGAGTCTGCGGATCTAGCACAGATACGCAGTATTTT. It specifies CSARVCGSSTDTQYF.

The CDR3 coding sequence is TGTGCCAGCAGCCCGCGGGGGGGGACCCAGTACTTC. Amino acids: CASSPRGGTQYF. The chain joins TRBV12-3 or TRBV12-4 to TRBJ2-3, with 9 bases fitting TRBD2. Matching the DNA end better, TRBJ2-5 makes the J call doubtful. CDR3 length: 12 amino acids.

This sequence joins TRBV12-3 or TRBV12-4 and TRBJ2-1, with a possible D match to TRBD1 (6 bases). Trimming removed 8 bases from V and 4 bases from J, with 12 bases in between. This CDR3 is 13 amino acids long. The CDR3 here is CASWMDSYNEQFF. CDR3 bases: TGTGCCAGCTGGATGGACAGTTACAATGAGCAGTTCTTC.

The table lists this clonotype with a few counts. The CDR3 DNA is TGTGCCAGCAGGTTGCGGGGGGGCCTCACCGGGGAGCTGTTTTTT. It translates to CASRLRGGLTGELFF. The chain carries TRBV27 and TRBJ2-2; 9 nucleotides align to TRBD2. Germline lookup yields CDR1 MNHEY and CDR2 SMNVEV (reference sequence). This CDR3 region has 15 residues. The ends lost 6 bases at V and 4 bases at J; junction bases unmatched: 6.

The V and J genes are TRBV29-1 and TRBJ2-7; 7 bases are a match to TRBD2. Germline V gene lookup returns CDR1 SQVTM and CDR2 ANQGSEA. The CDR3 sequence is 11 residues long. V trimming: 5 bases; J trimming: 12 bases; junction bases outside the gene matches: 10. The CDR3 region has the DNA TGCAGCGTTACCCACGGGGGGTTACCGTACGTC. Its translation is CSVTHGGLPYV.

V gene TRBV5-1 combines with J gene TRBJ2-1; perhaps TRBD2 as D (7 bases). In germline, CDR1 is SGHRS, CDR2 YFSETQ. Trimming pared 1 base from V and 9 bases from J, leaving 17 bases between. This CDR3 region has 15 residues. CDR3 sequence (DNA): TGCGCCAGCAGCTTGTCCGGGGGGCGAATGGGTGAGCAGTTCTTC. It yields the protein CASSLSGGRMGEQFF.

CDR3 residues: CASSLSTGAAYGYTF. DNA of the CDR3: TGTGCCAGCAGCTTAAGTACAGGGGCGGCCTATGGCTACACCTTC. The chain carries TRBV7-2 and TRBJ1-2; TRBD1 agrees at 7 bases. The CDR3 has 15 amino acids. Germline V gene sequence: CDR1 SGHTA, CDR2 FQGNSA. After removal of 2 bases from V and 4 bases from J, the junction contained 7 bases not matched to a gene.

The chain employs TRBV7-9 and TRBJ1-1; 7 bases are shared with TRBD1. The CDR3 runs to 16 residues. V shed 5 bases, J shed 0 bases, and the junction held 9 bases outside the gene matches. The V gene's germline CDR1 is SEHNR and CDR2 FQNEAQ (reference sequence). This CDR3 reads CASSSWRGRLNTEAFF. The DNA for the CDR3 is TGTGCCAGCAGCAGTTGGAGGGGGCGACTGAACACTGAAGCTTTCTTT.

This clonotype was counted only a few times. The chain is built from TRBV15 and TRBJ1-2, with D possibly matching TRBD1 (6 bases). V lost 2 bases to trimming and J lost 8 bases, with 15 bases between them. The CDR3 contains 14 residues. Germline V gene sequence: CDR1 LNHNV, CDR2 YYDKDF (reference sequence). CDR3 amino acids: CATSRTFGGQGYTF. In nucleotides, the CDR3 is TGTGCCACCAGCAGAACTTTCGGGGGGCAAGGCTACACCTTC.

The rearrangement joins TRBV5-1 to TRBJ1-4; 7 bases match TRBD1. Trimming at V came to 2 bases and at J to 7 bases, leaving 5 bases not matched to a gene. This CDR3 has 14 amino acids. Germline V CDR1 and CDR2: SGHRS, YFSETQ. The chain's CDR3 is CASSLDRVTEKLFF. As DNA, the CDR3 is TGCGCCAGCAGCTTAGACAGGGTAACTGAAAAACTGTTTTTT.

The table lists this clonotype with many counts. The chain has TRBV7-9 and TRBJ2-5, with a tentative D call TRBD2 (6 bases). Germline V lookup: CDR1 SEHNR, CDR2 FQNEAQ (reference sequence). CDR3 length: 14 residues. Trimming stripped 5 bases from V and 0 bases from J, with 10 bases between. Here the CDR3 reads CASSPRDYQETQYF. CDR3 DNA sequence: TGTGCCAGCAGCCCTCGGGACTACCAAGAGACCCAGTACTTC.

This clonotype occurred a few times. This chain joins TRBV20-1 and TRBJ1-3; D remains unclear. Germline lookup yields CDR1 DFQATT and CDR2 SNEGSKA (reference sequence). The CDR3 consists of 13 residues. Trimming removed 1 base at V and 1 base at J, with 5 bases between. The CDR3 DNA is TGCAGTGCTAGAGTCGGGTCTGGAAACACCATATATTTT. This sequence encodes CSARVGSGNTIYF.

This clonotype has more than one count but fewer than ten. The chain couples TRBV6-5 to TRBJ1-1; D might be TRBD1 (6 bases). Between the trimmed V and J ends, which lost 5 bases and 4 bases, there was a span of 17 bases. The CDR3 runs to 15 residues. CDR1 and CDR2 (germline): MNHEY, SVGAGI. In DNA, the CDR3 is TGTGCCAGCAGTCACGGGGGGGGCGGTAGCACTGAAGCTTTCTTT. It encodes CASSHGGGGSTEAFF.

The V call is TRBV15, the J call TRBJ2-3; D is possibly TRBD2 (7 bases). The V end lost 3 bases, the J end lost 6 bases, and 19 bases lay between the germline ends. Germline CDR1 is LNHNV and CDR2 is YYDKDF (reference sequence). CDR3 length: 16 residues. CDR3: CATSRGRGGQYDTQYF. The CDR3 DNA follows: TGTGCCACCAGCAGGGGAAGGGGGGGGCAATACGATACGCAGTATTTT.

Only a few counts were recorded for this clonotype. The chain employs TRBV12-3 or TRBV12-4 and TRBJ2-4, with a tentative D call TRBD1 (5 bases). The CDR3 totals 16 residues. Trimming pared 3 bases from V and 0 bases from J, leaving 12 bases between. This CDR3 is CASSFRQILAKNIQYF. CDR3 DNA: TGTGCCAGCAGTTTTCGACAGATACTAGCCAAAAACATTCAGTACTTC.

This clonotype was counted a few times. V and J are TRBV29-1 and TRBJ1-5; the D is unclear. Trimming pared 6 bases from V and 0 bases from J, leaving 9 bases between. The CDR3 totals 13 residues. Germline V gene data show CDR1 as SQVTM and CDR2 as ANQGSEA. The CDR3: CSVWESSNQPQHF. CDR3 nucleotide sequence: TGCAGCGTGTGGGAGAGTAGCAATCAGCCCCAGCATTTT. Combining the CDR3 with reference TRBV29-1 and TRBJ1-5 gives the whole variable domain SAVISQKPSRDICQRGTSLTIQCQVDSQVTMMFWYRQQPGQSLTLIATANQGSEATYESGFVIDKFPISRPNLTFSTLTVSNMSPEDSSIYLCSVWESSNQPQHFGDGTRLSIL.

In its sample, this clonotype was seen once. The J gene is TRBJ2-7, the V gene TRBV21-1; no check of the table's D call, TRBD2, against the DNA was made. TRBV21-1 is described as a pseudogene. The CDR3 totals 15 residues. The CDR3 nucleotides read TGTGCCAGCAGCGGGTCCGGAACTAGTTTCTACGAGCAGTACTTC. As protein: CASSGSGTSFYEQYF.

This clonotype has only a few counts. This chain uses TRBV4-3 with TRBJ1-3; D unclear. This CDR3 is 14 amino acids long. V lost 0 bases to trimming and J lost 2 bases, with 5 bases between them. Germline lookup yields CDR1 LGHNA and CDR2 YSLEER. The CDR3 DNA reads TGCGCCAGCAGCCAAGAACTAACTGGAAACACCATATATTTT. Translation gives CASSQELTGNTIYF.

This clonotype has only a few counts. The CDR3 sequence is CASSQAAGSVGNTIYF. The CDR3 DNA follows: TGCGCCAGCAGCCAAGCTGCGGGATCGGTTGGAAACACCATATATTTT. The J gene is TRBJ1-3, the V gene TRBV4-3; unclear D gene. Germline CDR1 reads LGHNA; CDR2 reads YSLEER. V gave up 1 base and J gave up 3 bases, with 13 bases separating them. This CDR3 spans 16 amino acids.

This clonotype was detected a few times. V is TRBV28 and J is TRBJ2-2; D is perhaps TRBD2 (5 bases). Germline V CDR1 and CDR2: MDHEN, SYDVKM. Trimming took off 2 bases at V and 2 bases at J, with 9 bases between the two ends. The CDR3 is 15 residues long. This chain's CDR3 is CASSLTRRNTGELFF. The CDR3 DNA reads as TGTGCCAGCAGTTTAACTAGGAGAAACACCGGGGAGCTGTTTTTT.

The chain has TRBV12-3 or TRBV12-4 and TRBJ2-7, with TRBD2 matching over 10 bases. This CDR3 is built from 16 residues. The V gene end was trimmed by 4 bases and the J gene end by 0 bases; junction bases not matched to a gene: 6. CDR3 in amino acids: CASSSGERGGSYEQYF. The CDR3 DNA sequence: TGTGCCAGCAGTTCGGGTGAGCGGGGGGGCTCCTACGAGCAGTACTTC.

This clonotype has more than one count but fewer than ten. At one of its ends the junction is not consistent with the germline gene, which may arise from a read error. The rearrangement links TRBV6-6 to TRBJ1-4; 7 bases match TRBD1. This CDR3 has 17 residues. Germline CDR1 MNHNY, CDR2 SVGAGI (reference sequence). The DNA for the CDR3 is TGTGCCAGCAGTCACTCCCTACAGGGGACAGCAACTAATGAAAAACTGTTT. Protein product: CASSHSLQGTATNEKLF.

Only a few counts were recorded for this clonotype. The rearrangement links TRBV5-1 to TRBJ2-5; TRBD1 aligns across 8 bases. CDR1 SGHRS and CDR2 YFSETQ come from the germline V gene. The CDR3 is made up of 15 amino acids. V lost 1 base and J lost 1; bases outside the gene matches: 3. The CDR3 DNA is TGCGCCAGCAGCTTGCGAACAGGGGGCCAAGAGACCCAGTACTTC. It codes for CASSLRTGGQETQYF.